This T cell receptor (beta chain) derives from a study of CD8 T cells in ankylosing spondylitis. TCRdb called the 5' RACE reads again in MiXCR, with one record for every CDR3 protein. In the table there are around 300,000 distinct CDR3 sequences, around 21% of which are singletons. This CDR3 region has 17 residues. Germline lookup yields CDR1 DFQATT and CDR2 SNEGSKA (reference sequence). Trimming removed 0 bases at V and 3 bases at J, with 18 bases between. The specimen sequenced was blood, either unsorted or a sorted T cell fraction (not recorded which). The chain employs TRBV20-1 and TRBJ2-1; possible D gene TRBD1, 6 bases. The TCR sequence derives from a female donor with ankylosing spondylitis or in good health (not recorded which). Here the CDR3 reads CSARDPTGYLYYNEQFF. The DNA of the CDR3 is TGCAGTGCTAGAGATCCGACAGGTTATTTGTACTACAATGAGCAGTTCTTC.